This is a list of T cell receptor beta chains from one sample in a study of CD8+ T cells in alopecia areata. Clones were read by immunoSEQ multiplex PCR, and TCRdb kept only the in-frame ones, dropping some. The sample gives around 120,000 clones, approximately 58% of which show up once; 2.5% to 3.5% is in the top ten. The sequencing input was CD4+ T cells sorted from blood. The receptor source for this set is a human donor in good health. Both conserved end residues are part of each CDR3. D genes are given only for firm matches. Part of the rows lack a size; the others show once, few, many or a class for expanded clones.

V gene	J gene	D gene	clone size	CDR3 DNA	CDR3 protein
TRBV5-1	TRBJ2-7	.	.	TGCGCCAGCAGTTATCAGGGGCCCTCCTACGAGCAGTACTTC	CASSYQGPSYEQYF
TRBV4-1	TRBJ1-1	.	.	TGCGCCAGCAGCCAACTGACGCAGAACACTGAAGCTTTCTTT	CASSQLTQNTEAFF
TRBV6-6	TRBJ1-2	.	.	TGTGCCAGCAGGGTCCGGCGGGAGGCGGGCGGCTACACCTTC	CASRVRREAGGYTF
TRBV30	TRBJ1-1	TRBD1	few	TGTGCCTGGAGTAGGGGACAGGGACTGAACACTGAAGCTTTCTTT	CAWSRGQGLNTEAFF
TRBV10-3	TRBJ2-1	.	.	TGTGCCTTCTCAGGGACCAACCTAGCTAATGAGCAGTTCTTC	CAFSGTNLANEQFF
TRBV5-1	TRBJ2-5	TRBD2	.	TGCGCCAGCAGCGTAACGACTAGCGGGAACGCAGAGACCCAGTACTTC	CASSVTTSGNAETQYF
TRBV7-9	TRBJ2-6	.	.	TGTGCCACGGCGGGATCTGGGGCCAACGTCCTGACTTTC	CATAGSGANVLTF
TRBV29-1	TRBJ1-2	.	few	TGCAGCGTTGACGACACTTCAGATGGCTACACCTTC	CSVDDTSDGYTF
TRBV5-4	TRBJ2-2	.	.	TGTGCCAGCAGCTCGGGGGGCCGGGAGCTGTTTTTT	CASSSGGRELFF
TRBV6-1	TRBJ2-5	TRBD2	.	TGTGCCAGCAGGCCCTCGGGGGGCCAAGAGACCCAGTACTTC	CASRPSGGQETQYF
TRBV5-1	TRBJ1-1	.	few	TGCGCCAGCAGTCAAGAGGGAGGGGCCGGCACTGAAGCTTTCTTT	CASSQEGGAGTEAFF
TRBV6-5	TRBJ2-2	.	few	TGTGCCAGCAGTACAGGGGGGGCGAACACCGGGGAGCTGTTTTTT	CASSTGGANTGELFF
TRBV2	TRBJ1-2	.	once	TGTGCCAGCAGTGAAGTAGGGGCCTATGGCTACACCTTC	CASSEVGAYGYTF
TRBV7-9	TRBJ1-1	.	.	TGTGCCAGCAGCACGGGACGGAAGAACACTGAAGCTTTCTTT	CASSTGRKNTEAFF
TRBV30	TRBJ1-6	.	.	TGTGCCTGGACCGGGGGGGTACATTCACCCCTCCACTTT	CAWTGGVHSPLHF
TRBV29-1	TRBJ2-7	TRBD1	.	TGCAGCGTTGAACCGGACAGGGGTGAGCAGTACTTC	CSVEPDRGEQYF
TRBV29-1	TRBJ1-2	.	.	TGCAGCGTTGAAGGACCAGGCAACTATGGCTACACCTTC	CSVEGPGNYGYTF
TRBV29-1	TRBJ1-6	.	.	TGCAGCGTTCGGTGGCGGGGAGATTCACCCCTCCACTTT	CSVRWRGDSPLHF
TRBV11-2	TRBJ2-5	.	once	TGTGCCAGCAGCGCCCGGGACTACCAAGAGACCCAGTACTTC	CASSARDYQETQYF
TRBV30	TRBJ1-5	.	.	TGTGCCTGGAGTGTATCCAGGGCGAGCAATCAGCCCCAGCATTTT	CAWSVSRASNQPQHF
TRBV5-1	TRBJ1-5	.	.	TGCGCCAGCAGCTTGGGTTCCAATCAGCCCCAGCATTTT	CASSLGSNQPQHF
TRBV29-1	TRBJ2-1	.	.	TGCAGCGTCCCGGTAGGGGTCAATGAGCAGTTCTTC	CSVPVGVNEQFF
TRBV4-1	TRBJ2-7	.	once	TGCGCCAGCAGCCAAGTGATGGCAGACTACGAGCAGTACTTC	CASSQVMADYEQYF
TRBV30	TRBJ2-5	.	once	TGTGCCTGGAGTGGTGGGGCATCGGAGACCCAGTACTTC	CAWSGGASETQYF
TRBV11-2	TRBJ1-1	.	.	TGTGCCAGCAGCTTAGGCTTGAACACTGAAGCTTTCTTT	CASSLGLNTEAFF
TRBV20-1	TRBJ2-5	.	.	TGCAGTGCCGAGACCCAAGAGACCCAGTACTTC	CSAETQETQYF
TRBV2	TRBJ1-6	.	.	TGTGCCAGCAGTCAGAGCTCCTATAATTCACCCCTCCACTTT	CASSQSSYNSPLHF
TRBV30	TRBJ2-6	.	few	TGTGCCTGGAGATGGCAACTCTCTGGGGCCAACGTCCTGACTTTC	CAWRWQLSGANVLTF
TRBV28	TRBJ2-3	.	few	TGTGCCAGCCTCAGGGTTAGCACAGATACGCAGTATTTT	CASLRVSTDTQYF
TRBV5-1	TRBJ2-5	.	.	TGCGCCAGCAGCTTGGGGGACTTCACGGAGACCCAGTACTTC	CASSLGDFTETQYF
TRBV5-1	TRBJ1-2	.	.	TGCGCCAGCAGAAGACTAAAGACACAGTCGGTCGATCTTAACTATGGCTACACCTTC	CASRRLKTQSVDLNYGYTF
TRBV7-2	TRBJ1-6	.	.	TGTGCCAGCAGCCCCTTCCCAGTTCGGGGTTATTCACCCCTCCACTTT	CASSPFPVRGYSPLHF
TRBV4-2	TRBJ2-5	TRBD2	once	TGTGCCAGCAGCCCAGTTGCGGCTAGCGGGGAAGAGACCCAGTACTTC	CASSPVAASGEETQYF
TRBV30	TRBJ2-7	.	.	TGTGCCTGGGCAGCGGACAATCGGCAGTACTTC	CAWAADNRQYF
TRBV15	TRBJ1-1	.	.	TGTGCCACCAGCAGAGATCGAGGAAACACTGAAGCTTTCTTT	CATSRDRGNTEAFF
TRBV30	TRBJ1-4	.	few	TGTGCCTGGGCAAGGGGCTCAACTAATGAAAAACTGTTTTTT	CAWARGSTNEKLFF
TRBV7-2	TRBJ1-1	.	.	TGTGCCAGCAGCTCAGGGAACATGAACACTGAAGCTTTCTTT	CASSSGNMNTEAFF
TRBV29-1	TRBJ1-1	.	few	TGCAGCGTTTCTTCCAGGGCGGACACTGAAGCTTTCTTT	CSVSSRADTEAFF
TRBV11-2	TRBJ2-1	TRBD2	.	TGTGCCAGCAGCTTAAGGGCTAGCGGGGGGGATGATGAGCAGTTCTTC	CASSLRASGGDDEQFF
TRBV6-1	TRBJ1-5	TRBD1	once	TGTGCCAGCAGTGGAGGGACAGGGTTTGAGCAGCCCCAGCATTTT	CASSGGTGFEQPQHF
TRBV4-1	TRBJ2-3	.	.	TGTGCCAGCAGCCAAGATCTTCTGGAAATCACAGATACGCAGTATTTT	CASSQDLLEITDTQYF
TRBV30	TRBJ1-2	TRBD1	.	TGTGCCTGGAGTTCGACAGGGAAGGGAGGCTACACCTTC	CAWSSTGKGGYTF
TRBV10-3	TRBJ1-1	TRBD1	.	TGTGCCATCAGTTTGGACAGGGCAATGAACACTGAAGCTTTCTTT	CAISLDRAMNTEAFF
TRBV29-1	TRBJ2-1	TRBD1	few	TGCAGCGTTCGGGACAGATCCTACAATGAGCAGTTCTTC	CSVRDRSYNEQFF
TRBV27	TRBJ1-2	.	few	TGTGCCAGCAGCTACAGGGACTCTAACTATGGCTACACCTTC	CASSYRDSNYGYTF
TRBV6-1	TRBJ2-7	.	.	TGTGCCAGCGCGGAACCTCCGGGGGTCCACGAGCAGTACTTC	CASAEPPGVHEQYF
TRBV7-2	TRBJ2-2	.	few	TGTGCCACCGGACAGTACACCGGGGAGCTGTTTTTT	CATGQYTGELFF
TRBV18	TRBJ1-1	TRBD1	.	TGTGCCAGCTCACTATTCCGACAGGGACAGGAGGACAGGGGGTATAACACTGAAGCTTTCTTT	CASSLFRQGQEDRGYNTEAFF
TRBV6-5	TRBJ1-1	.	.	TGTGCCAGCAGTTTTGGACGGAACACTGAAGCTTTCTTT	CASSFGRNTEAFF
TRBV25-1	TRBJ1-2	.	.	TGTGCCAGCAGTGACGCATTTAACTATGGCTACACCTTC	CASSDAFNYGYTF
TRBV29-1	TRBJ2-5	.	.	TGCAGCGTTTCACTCGAAGGAGAGACCCAGTACTTC	CSVSLEGETQYF
TRBV5-1	TRBJ2-5	TRBD2	.	TGCGCCAGCAGACCTCTAGCGGGGGGGCAAGAGACCCAGTACTTC	CASRPLAGGQETQYF
TRBV6-1	TRBJ2-7	TRBD1	once	TGTGCCAGCACCGAAGAGACAGGGATGTCCTACGAGCAGTACTTC	CASTEETGMSYEQYF
TRBV9	TRBJ1-6	TRBD1	.	TGTGCCAGCAGCAGACGGGACAGAGGGGCCCAGGATTCACCCCTCCACTTT	CASSRRDRGAQDSPLHF
TRBV5-1	TRBJ2-7	.	.	TGCGCCAGCAGCTTGGATTGGGGGGCCGCCTACGAGCAGTACTTC	CASSLDWGAAYEQYF